The T cell receptor beta chain described here comes from a study of T cell responses to AZD1222 COVID-19 vaccine. Points from the study as a whole: Of spike-specific TCRs, nearly half reportedly target regions left unmutated in variants. There were mostly white British donors and more females than males, and clonal diversity was possibly underestimated. Baseline antibody screening turned up just a handful of seropositive AZD1222 recipients. Vaccine-associated CD4 TCRs spanned spike, dominant at 160-218 and 743-854.

The table came from immunoSEQ multiplex PCR; TCRdb's copy has only in-frame clones and leaves some out. Counted here are about 170,000 clones, around 90% occurring once; the ten biggest clones make up 1.5% to 2%. About this clone itself: The antigen remains unidentified.

Germline CDR1 and CDR2: SGHRS and YFSETQ. The J segment lost 1 base and the V segment lost 4 bases, leaving 1 base of the junction unmatched. The CDR3 contains 14 residues. This specimen was peripheral blood, taken on day 0 of AZD1222 vaccination. This sequence originates from an adult in good health. The chain couples TRBV5-1 to TRBJ2-3, with 9 bases lining up with TRBD1. The CDR3 region has the DNA TGCGCCAGCAGCAGGGACAGGGGCACAGATACGCAGTATTTT. The encoded protein is CASSRDRGTDTQYF.